This TCR beta chain derives from a study of OX40 agonist ivuxolimab in advanced cancers. Overall study context: Each patient was given ivuxolimab into a vein every 2 weeks, at 0.01 to 10 mg/kg. Partial responses were achieved by three patients, of whom one had hepatocellular carcinoma and two had cutaneous melanoma.

A note on this clone: The antigen is not known.

From germline, CDR1 is MNHEY and CDR2 SVGAGI. V shed 6 bases, J shed 0 bases, and the junction held 6 bases outside the gene matches. The CDR3 has 15 residues. General study findings and limits: On average, CD8+ T cells showed a greater number of expanded clones than CD4+.

Assay used: immunoSEQ multiplex PCR; TCRdb lists only in-frame clones, some missing. The data show 50,000 or so clones, with around 90% seen just once and approximately 3.8% held by the top ten. Sampling times: baseline, cycle 4 day 1, cycle 7 day 1. Material: CD4+ or CD8+ T cells sorted from blood, obtained in a trial of the OX40 agonist ivuxolimab. The V and J genes are TRBV6-5 and TRBJ2-3, with 7 bases fitting TRBD2. The receptor was derived from an adult with an advanced solid tumor such as melanoma, head and neck, liver or kidney cancer. CDR3 region: CASRETSRSTDTQYF. CDR3 DNA: TGTGCCAGCAGGGAGACTAGCCGAAGCACAGATACGCAGTATTTT.